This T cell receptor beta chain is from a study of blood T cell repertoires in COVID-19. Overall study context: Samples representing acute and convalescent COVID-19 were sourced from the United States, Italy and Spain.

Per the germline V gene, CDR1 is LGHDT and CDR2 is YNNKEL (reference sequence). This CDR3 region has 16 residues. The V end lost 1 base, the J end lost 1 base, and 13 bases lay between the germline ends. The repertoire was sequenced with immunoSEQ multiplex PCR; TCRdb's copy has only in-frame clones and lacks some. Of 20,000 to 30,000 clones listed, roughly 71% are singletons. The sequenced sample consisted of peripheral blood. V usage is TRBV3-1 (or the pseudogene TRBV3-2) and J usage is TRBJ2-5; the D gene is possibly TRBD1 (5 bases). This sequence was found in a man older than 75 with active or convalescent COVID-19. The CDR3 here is CASSQVDSIPQETQYF. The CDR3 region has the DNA TGTGCCAGCAGCCAAGTCGACAGTATTCCCCAAGAGACCCAGTACTTC.